These 20 T cell receptor beta chains share one sample of origin, sequenced in a study of early T cells in non-severe SARS-CoV-2 infection. TCRdb called the 5' RACE reads again in MiXCR, with one record for every CDR3 protein. The table shows 65,000 to 80,000 distinct CDR3 sequences, with 10% to 15% occurring only once. The sequenced sample was whole blood. The source is an adult who was a healthcare worker with PCR-confirmed SARS-CoV-2 infection or an uninfected control (not recorded which).

This clonotype was observed many times. The gene calls are TRBV30 and TRBJ1-1; 7 bases line up with TRBD1. With V trimmed by 2 bases and J by 1 base, 7 bases remained unmatched. Germline V gene data show CDR1 as GTSNPN and CDR2 as SVGIG (reference sequence). The CDR3 extends over 15 amino acids. CDR3: CAWSTPGTENTEAFF. CDR3 in DNA: TGTGCCTGGAGTACCCCCGGGACAGAGAACACTGAAGCTTTCTTT.

This clonotype was counted a few times. The J gene is TRBJ1-1, the V gene TRBV28, with D possibly being TRBD1 (5 bases). Trimming left V 2 bases short and J 4 bases short, with 11 bases between. Per the germline V gene, CDR1 is MDHEN and CDR2 is SYDVKM. CDR3 length equals 14 residues. The CDR3 DNA is TGTGCCAGCAGTTTAGGTCGGGGGGGCACTGAAGCTTTCTTT. It specifies CASSLGRGGTEAFF.

The chain uses TRBV6-2 or TRBV6-3 and TRBJ1-2, with D perhaps TRBD1 (5 bases). Germline lookup yields CDR1 MNHEY and CDR2 SVGEGT. V lost 5 bases, J lost 0 bases, and 19 bases lay in between. This CDR3 has 17 amino acids. The CDR3, as DNA: TGTGCCAGCAGTGACCACTCCAGGACAACCGCTAACTATGGCTACACCTTC. Its protein is CASSDHSRTTANYGYTF.

This clonotype was observed a handful of times. The chain recombines TRBV28 with TRBJ1-5; 8 nucleotides agree with TRBD1. This CDR3 spans 16 amino acids. The germline V gene encodes CDR1 MDHEN and CDR2 SYDVKM. Germline trimming cut 2 bases from V and 2 bases from J; bases unmatched to any gene: 5. Written as DNA, the CDR3 is TGTGCCAGCAGTTTAGGCAGGGGGCGCGGCAATCAGCCCCAGCATTTT. This encodes CASSLGRGRGNQPQHF. The complete variable domain, with remaining parts taken from reference TRBV28 and TRBJ1-5, reads DVKVTQSSRYLVKRTGEKVFLECVQDMDHENMFWYRQDPGLGLRLIYFSYDVKMKEKGDIPEGYSVSREKKERFSLILESASTNQTSMYLCASSLGRGRGNQPQHFGDGTRLSIL.

The V gene is TRBV30, the J gene TRBJ2-1; D is possibly TRBD1 (6 bases). The CDR3 is 15 residues long. Germline V gene data show CDR1 as GTSNPN and CDR2 as SVGIG (reference sequence). V lost 3 bases to trimming and J lost 1 base, with 13 bases between them. The CDR3 loop reads CAWSSGTYSYNEQFF. For the CDR3, the DNA is TGTGCCTGGAGCTCCGGGACATATTCCTACAATGAGCAGTTCTTC.

This chain links TRBV29-1 with TRBJ2-1; tentatively, D is TRBD2 (7 bases). The CDR3 has 12 residues. Germline V gives CDR1 SQVTM, CDR2 ANQGSEA. Trimming took 5 bases from V and 6 from J, leaving 11 bases between them. CDR3 DNA: TGCAGCGTTCACAGGGAGGGCAATGAGCAGTTCTTC. Residues: CSVHREGNEQFF.

This clonotype has only a few counts. The chain employs TRBV5-8 and TRBJ2-5; 7 nucleotides match TRBD1. Germline V gives CDR1 SGHTS, CDR2 YDEGEE. V shed 6 bases and J 2 bases; nucleotides not matched to a gene: 10. This CDR3 spans 15 amino acids. The CDR3 region is CASNRLGTEQETQYF. CDR3 DNA sequence: TGTGCCAGCAACCGCCTTGGGACAGAGCAAGAGACCCAGTACTTC.

V is TRBV29-1 and J is TRBJ1-2, with 8 bases lining up with TRBD1. Germline values: CDR1 SQVTM, CDR2 ANQGSEA. With V trimmed by 0 bases and J by 4 bases, 4 bases remained unmatched. This CDR3 contains 14 residues. In DNA form, the CDR3 reads TGCAGCGTTGAAGATCGGACAGGGCCCTATGGCTACACCTTC. The encoded protein is CSVEDRTGPYGYTF.

This clonotype was detected many times. CDR3 in amino acids: CASSPRDRTYEQYF. CDR3 bases: TGTGCCAGCAGTCCCCGGGACAGGACCTACGAGCAGTACTTC. This chain joins TRBV2 and TRBJ2-7; 8 positions match TRBD1. Trimming took 5 bases from V and 2 from J; bases not matched to a gene: 5. Germline CDR1 and CDR2: SNHLY and FYNNEI. The CDR3 totals 14 residues.

This clonotype was observed a handful of times. The chain links TRBV12-3 or TRBV12-4 to TRBJ2-7, with D unclear. This CDR3 is built from 14 residues. Deletions cut 6 bases from V and 4 bases from J, with 16 bases between. The CDR3 reads CASSVSIGPYEQYF. CDR3 bases: TGTGCCAGCAGCGTCTCGATTGGGCCTTACGAGCAGTACTTC.

This rearrangement joins TRBV6-2 or TRBV6-3 to TRBJ2-1, with 9 bases aligning to TRBD2. The CDR3 runs 13 residues. J was trimmed by 13 bases and V by 0 bases; bases with no gene match: 4. The V gene's germline CDR1 is MNHEY and CDR2 SVGEGT. DNA of the CDR3: TGTGCCAGCAGTTACTCGGGGACTAGCTTTCAGTTCTTC. It is translated as CASSYSGTSFQFF.

A few counts support this clonotype. This chain connects TRBV7-9 to TRBJ2-5; no clear D. Germline V gives CDR1 SEHNR, CDR2 FQNEAQ (reference sequence). V lost 2 bases and J lost 3, with 16 bases in between. There are 16 residues in the CDR3. The CDR3 protein is CASSLRHRVFEETQYF. CDR3 DNA sequence: TGTGCCAGCAGCTTAAGACACCGGGTTTTCGAAGAGACCCAGTACTTC.

This clonotype was detected ten times or more. The V and J genes are TRBV28 and TRBJ2-6; D gene uncertain. CDR1 MDHEN and CDR2 SYDVKM come from the germline V gene. The V end was cut by 5 bases, the J end by 0 bases, with 11 bases between. The CDR3 is 16 amino acids. CDR3 sequence reads: CASSSWTASGANVLTF. As DNA, the CDR3 is TGTGCCAGCAGTAGTTGGACGGCCTCTGGGGCCAACGTCCTGACTTTC.

The chain has TRBV15 and TRBJ1-4; 7 nucleotides agree with TRBD1. With 1 base clipped from V and 8 bases from J, the junction kept 4 bases outside the gene matches. In germline, CDR1 is LNHNV, CDR2 YYDKDF (reference sequence). The CDR3 contains 14 residues. The CDR3 DNA reads as TGTGCCACCAGCAGAGTAGGGGGCCACGAAAAACTGTTTTTT. Translated, it gives CATSRVGGHEKLFF.

This clonotype was counted at least ten times. This chain uses TRBV9 with TRBJ2-7, with D tentatively TRBD2 (5 bases). V gave up 4 bases and J gave up 4 bases, with 9 bases separating them. The germline V gene encodes CDR1 SGDLS and CDR2 YYNGEE. There are 12 residues in the CDR3. This CDR3 is CASSPGGYEQYF. CDR3 in DNA: TGTGCCAGCAGCCCAGGCGGGTACGAGCAGTACTTC.

There are many counts of this clonotype. V and J are TRBV25-1 and TRBJ1-5, with D unresolved. The CDR3 length is 14 residues. CDR1 is MGHDK, CDR2 SYGVNS, per germline. Deletions cut 4 bases from V and 0 bases from J, with 7 bases between. The CDR3 spells CASSGRNSNQPQHF. CDR3 DNA: TGTGCCAGCAGTGGGAGGAATAGCAATCAGCCCCAGCATTTT.

This clonotype appeared many times. The genes are TRBV30 and TRBJ2-7; the match to TRBD2 covers 7 bases. This CDR3 has 12 amino acids. Germline trimming cut 5 bases from V and 4 bases from J; bases unmatched to any gene: 5. CDR1 GTSNPN and CDR2 SVGIG come from the germline V gene (reference sequence). CDR3 residues: CAWDRSGYEQYF. Written as DNA, the CDR3 is TGTGCCTGGGACCGTAGCGGGTACGAGCAGTACTTC.

The chain combines TRBV6-5 with TRBJ1-2; unclear D gene. Trimming took 4 bases from V and 2 from J, leaving 14 bases between them. Per germline, CDR1 MNHEY and CDR2 SVGAGI. The CDR3 is 15 amino acids. The CDR3, as DNA: TGTGCCAGCAGTTCCCCGGGGAAGTCCAACTATGGCTACACCTTC. Translated, it gives CASSSPGKSNYGYTF.

The chain links TRBV10-3 to TRBJ2-1; 8 positions match TRBD1. The germline CDR1 and CDR2 sequences are ENHRY and SYGVKD. The CDR3 sequence is 14 residues long. Trimming took 6 bases from V and 7 from J; bases not matched to a gene: 8. The CDR3 DNA reads TGTGCCATCAGACGGCAGGGGGCGCGGAATGAGCAGTTCTTC. This translates into CAIRRQGARNEQFF.

V is TRBV12-5 and J is TRBJ2-1; unclear D gene. V lost 1 base, J lost 5 bases, and 3 bases lay in between. CDR3 length: 12 amino acids. Germline-derived CDR1 and CDR2 are LGHNT and FRNRAP. DNA of the CDR3: TGTGCTAGTGGTTTGGGCGACAATGAGCAGTTCTTC. This translates into CASGLGDNEQFF.